The sequence of this TCR beta chain was determined in a study of blood T cell repertoires in COVID-19. Study overall: Spain, Italy and the United States supplied samples that represented acute and convalescent COVID-19. Sources were T cells, B-cell-depleted T cells, or PBMCs; the material itself was cDNA or gDNA.

As originally analysed: Reference gene primer amplification yielded estimated nucleated cell counts. Using immunoSEQ multiplex PCR, the repertoire was profiled, and TCRdb retains in-frame clones only, with some absent. V and J calls and clone size are given by that table; D and trimming were obtained from the DNA. This sample has approximately 190,000 clones, with 80% to 85% found just once. The CDR3 runs 16 residues. Germline CDR1 and CDR2: SGHNT and YENEEA. V trimming: 5 bases; J trimming: 4 bases; junction bases outside the gene matches: 10. Material: peripheral blood. The clonotype was recovered from a woman younger than 45 with acute or convalescent COVID-19. The genes are TRBV11-3 and TRBJ2-3; 9 bases are a match to TRBD1. In DNA form, the CDR3 reads TGTGCCAGCAGCAGCAGTACGGGACAGGGTTCAGATACGCAGTATTTT. This gives the protein CASSSSTGQGSDTQYF.